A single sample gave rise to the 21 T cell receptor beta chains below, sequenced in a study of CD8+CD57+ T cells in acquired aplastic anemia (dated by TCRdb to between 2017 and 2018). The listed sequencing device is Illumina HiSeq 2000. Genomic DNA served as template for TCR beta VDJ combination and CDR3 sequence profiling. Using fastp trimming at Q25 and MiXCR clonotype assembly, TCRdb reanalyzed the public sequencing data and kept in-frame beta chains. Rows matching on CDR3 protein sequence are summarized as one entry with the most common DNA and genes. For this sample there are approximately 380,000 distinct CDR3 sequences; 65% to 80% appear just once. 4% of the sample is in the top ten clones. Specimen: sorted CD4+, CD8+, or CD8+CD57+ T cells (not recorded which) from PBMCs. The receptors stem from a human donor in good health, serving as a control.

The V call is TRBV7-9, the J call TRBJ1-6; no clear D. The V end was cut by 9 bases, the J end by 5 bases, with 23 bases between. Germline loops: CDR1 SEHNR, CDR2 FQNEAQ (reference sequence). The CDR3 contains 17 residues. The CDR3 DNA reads TGTGCCAGTAGCGCCGCCTCCAGGACGCCGGATAATTCACCCCTCCACTTT. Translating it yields CASSAASRTPDNSPLHF.

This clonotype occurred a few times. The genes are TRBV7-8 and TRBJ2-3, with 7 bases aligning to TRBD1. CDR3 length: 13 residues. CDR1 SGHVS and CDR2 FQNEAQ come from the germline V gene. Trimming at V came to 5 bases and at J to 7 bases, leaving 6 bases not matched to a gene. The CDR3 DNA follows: TGTGCCAGCAGCCTGACAGGGTTTAATACGCAGTATTTT. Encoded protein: CASSLTGFNTQYF. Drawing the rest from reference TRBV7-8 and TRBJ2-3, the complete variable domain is GAGVSQSPRYKVAKRGQDVALRCDPISGHVSLFWYQQALGQGPEFLTYFQNEAQLDKSGLPSDRFFAERPEGSVSTLKIQRTQQEDSAVYLCASSLTGFNTQYFGPGTRLTVL.

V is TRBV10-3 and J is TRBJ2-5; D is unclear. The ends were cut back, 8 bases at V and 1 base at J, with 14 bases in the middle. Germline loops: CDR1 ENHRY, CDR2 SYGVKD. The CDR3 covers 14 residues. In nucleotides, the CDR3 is TGTGCCATCTGCCCCGCGAAAGCCCAAGAGACCCAGTACTTC. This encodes CAICPAKAQETQYF.

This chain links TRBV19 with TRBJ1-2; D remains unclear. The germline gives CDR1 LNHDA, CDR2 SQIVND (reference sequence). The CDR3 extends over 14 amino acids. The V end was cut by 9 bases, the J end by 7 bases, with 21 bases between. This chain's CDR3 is CASSWCPSLGGYTF. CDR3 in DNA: TGTGCCAGCAGCTGGTGTCCGTCGTTAGGTGGCTACACCTTC.

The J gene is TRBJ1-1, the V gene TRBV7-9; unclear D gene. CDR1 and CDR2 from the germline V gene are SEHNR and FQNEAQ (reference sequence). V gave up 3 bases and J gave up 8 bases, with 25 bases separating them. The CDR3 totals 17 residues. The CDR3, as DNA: TGTGCCAGCAGCTTGGTCGGGGAGGGCGCAGATAAGCAGGAAGCTTTCTTT. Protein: CASSLVGEGADKQEAFF.

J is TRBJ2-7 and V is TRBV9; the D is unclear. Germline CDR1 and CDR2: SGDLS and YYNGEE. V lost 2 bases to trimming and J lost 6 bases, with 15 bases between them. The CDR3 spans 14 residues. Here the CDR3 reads CASSVRPAASEQYF. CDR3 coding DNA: TGTGCCAGCAGCGTGCGTCCAGCAGCGTCCGAGCAGTACTTC.

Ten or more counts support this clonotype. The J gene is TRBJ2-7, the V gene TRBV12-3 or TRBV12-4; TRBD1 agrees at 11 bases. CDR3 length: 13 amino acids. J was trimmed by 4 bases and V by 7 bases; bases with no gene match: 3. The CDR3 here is CASKGQGAYEQYF. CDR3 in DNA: TGTGCCAGCAAAGGACAGGGGGCATACGAGCAGTACTTC.

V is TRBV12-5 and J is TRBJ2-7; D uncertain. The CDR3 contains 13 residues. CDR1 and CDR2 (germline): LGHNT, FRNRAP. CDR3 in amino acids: CASSPYTSNEQYF. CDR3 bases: TGTGCCAGCAGTCCTTATACCTCTAACGAGCAGTACTTC.

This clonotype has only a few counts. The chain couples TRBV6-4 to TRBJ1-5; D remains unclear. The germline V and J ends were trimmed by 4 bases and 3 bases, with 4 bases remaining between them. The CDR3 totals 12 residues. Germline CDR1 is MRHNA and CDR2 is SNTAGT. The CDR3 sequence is CASSGYNQPQHF. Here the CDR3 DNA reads TGTGCCAGCAGTGGCTACAATCAGCCCCAGCATTTT.

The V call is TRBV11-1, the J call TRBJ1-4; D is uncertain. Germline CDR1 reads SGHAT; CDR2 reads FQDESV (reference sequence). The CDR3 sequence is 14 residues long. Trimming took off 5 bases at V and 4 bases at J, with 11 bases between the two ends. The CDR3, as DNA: TGTGCCAGCAGCCGGTCACCAGGTAATGAAAAACTGTTTTTT. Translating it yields CASSRSPGNEKLFF.

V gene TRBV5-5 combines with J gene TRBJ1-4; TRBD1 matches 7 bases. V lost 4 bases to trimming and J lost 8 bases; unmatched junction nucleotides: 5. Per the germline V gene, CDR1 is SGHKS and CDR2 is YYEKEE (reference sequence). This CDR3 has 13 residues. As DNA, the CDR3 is TGTGCCAGCAGCCCTACGGACAGGGAAAAACTGTTTTTT. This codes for CASSPTDREKLFF.

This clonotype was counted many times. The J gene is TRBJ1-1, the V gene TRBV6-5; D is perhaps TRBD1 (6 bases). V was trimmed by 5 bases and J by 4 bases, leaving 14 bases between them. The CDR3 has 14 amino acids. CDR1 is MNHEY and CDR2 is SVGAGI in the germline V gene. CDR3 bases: TGTGCCAGCAGTCCCGGACAGCACGGCACTGAAGCTTTCTTT. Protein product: CASSPGQHGTEAFF.

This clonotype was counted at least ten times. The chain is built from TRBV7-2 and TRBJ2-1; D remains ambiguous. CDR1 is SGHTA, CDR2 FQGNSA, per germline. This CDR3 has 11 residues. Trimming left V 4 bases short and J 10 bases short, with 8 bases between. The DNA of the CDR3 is TGTGCCAGCAGCTCGCAGACCGAGCAGTTCTTC. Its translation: CASSSQTEQFF.

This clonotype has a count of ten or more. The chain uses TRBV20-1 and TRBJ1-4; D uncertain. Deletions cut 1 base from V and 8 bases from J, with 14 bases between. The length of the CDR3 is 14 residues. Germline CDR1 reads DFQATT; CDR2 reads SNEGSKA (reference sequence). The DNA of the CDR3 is TGCAGTGCTAGAGCGGACGCGGGAGGGGAAAAACTGTTTTTT. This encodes CSARADAGGEKLFF.

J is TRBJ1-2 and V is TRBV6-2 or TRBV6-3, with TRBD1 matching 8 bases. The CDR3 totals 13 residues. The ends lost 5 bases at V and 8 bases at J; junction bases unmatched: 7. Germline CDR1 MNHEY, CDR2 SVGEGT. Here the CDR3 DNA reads TGTGCCAGCAGTGACGGGGCAGGGGGCGGCTACACCTTC. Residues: CASSDGAGGGYTF.

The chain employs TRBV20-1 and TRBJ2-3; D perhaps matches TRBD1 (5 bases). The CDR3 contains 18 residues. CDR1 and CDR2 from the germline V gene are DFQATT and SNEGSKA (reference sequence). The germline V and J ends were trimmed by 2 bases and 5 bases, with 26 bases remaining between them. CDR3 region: CSARSRQPLGKGIDTQYF. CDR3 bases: TGCAGTGCTAGATCCCGACAGCCGCTCGGCAAGGGTATAGATACGCAGTATTTT.

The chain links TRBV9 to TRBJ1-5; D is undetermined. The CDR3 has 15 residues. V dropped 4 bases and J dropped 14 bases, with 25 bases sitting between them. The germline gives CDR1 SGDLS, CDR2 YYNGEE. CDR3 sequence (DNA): TGTGCCAGCAGCCCCCCCACTCGACTGAAGCAATCAGAGCATTTT. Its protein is CASSPPTRLKQSEHF. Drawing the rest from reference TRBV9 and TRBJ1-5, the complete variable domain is DSGVTQTPKHLITATGQRVTLRCSPRSGDLSVYWYQQSLDQGLQFLIQYYNGEERAKGNILERFSAQQFPDLHSELNLSSLELGDSALYFCASSPPTRLKQSEHFGDGTRLSIL.

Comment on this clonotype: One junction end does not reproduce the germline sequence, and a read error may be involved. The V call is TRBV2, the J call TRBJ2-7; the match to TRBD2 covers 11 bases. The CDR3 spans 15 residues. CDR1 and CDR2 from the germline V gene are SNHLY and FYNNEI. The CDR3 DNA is TGCACCTGCAGTGCTGCACTAGCGGGGGCCTACGAGCAGTACTTC. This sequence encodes CTCSAALAGAYEQYF.

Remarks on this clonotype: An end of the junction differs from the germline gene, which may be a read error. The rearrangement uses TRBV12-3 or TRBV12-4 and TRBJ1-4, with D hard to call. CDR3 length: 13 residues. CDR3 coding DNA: TGTGCCAGCAGCTTAGCTTCGGGGGAAAAACTGTTTTTT. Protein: CASSLASGEKLFF.

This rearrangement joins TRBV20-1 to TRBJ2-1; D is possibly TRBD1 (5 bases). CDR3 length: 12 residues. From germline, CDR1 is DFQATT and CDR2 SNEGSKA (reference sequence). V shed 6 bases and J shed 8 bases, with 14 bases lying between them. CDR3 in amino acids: CSAYYQGHEQFF. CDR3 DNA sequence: TGCAGTGCCTATTACCAGGGTCATGAGCAGTTCTTC.

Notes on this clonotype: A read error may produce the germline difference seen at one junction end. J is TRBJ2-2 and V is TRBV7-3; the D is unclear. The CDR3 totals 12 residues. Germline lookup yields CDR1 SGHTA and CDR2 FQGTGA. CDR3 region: CASSLILGKQQF. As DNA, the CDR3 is TGTGCCAGCAGCTTAATCCTCGGCAAGCAGCAGTTT.